These 3 T cell receptor beta chains came from one sample sequenced in a study of control samples from healthy donors and cancer patients. TCRdb's copy holds only in-frame clones and misses some; the assay was immunoSEQ multiplex PCR. Of approximately 150,000 clones listed, roughly 95% are singletons. Sequenced material: blood. Source of these receptors: a woman under 40 in good health.

The rearrangement joins TRBV30 to TRBJ2-7; D possibly corresponds to TRBD2 (5 bases). V lost 7 bases, J lost 1 base, and 11 bases lay in between. CDR1 is GTSNPN, CDR2 SVGIG, per germline (reference sequence). CDR3 size: 12 residues. CDR3 coding DNA: TGTGCCTTGGACGCGGGTTCCTACGAGCAGTACTTC. Protein sequence: CALDAGSYEQYF.

The chain recombines TRBV28 with TRBJ2-7; TRBD2 is a possible D gene (6 bases). Trimming pared 6 bases from V and 0 bases from J, leaving 18 bases between. Germline CDR1 is MDHEN and CDR2 is SYDVKM. The CDR3 is 16 amino acids. The CDR3 region has the DNA TGTGCCAGCAGCCCCTACTCAGCGGGCCTCTCCTACGAGCAGTACTTC. The encoded protein is CASSPYSAGLSYEQYF.

The V gene is TRBV28, the J gene TRBJ1-4, with D possibly matching TRBD1 (5 bases). V dropped 6 bases and J dropped 7 bases, with 15 bases sitting between them. The CDR3 is 14 residues long. Per germline, CDR1 MDHEN and CDR2 SYDVKM. The CDR3 DNA reads TGTGCCAGCAGAACGGACATCGGCGGTGAAAAACTGTTTTTT. It yields the protein CASRTDIGGEKLFF.